This T cell receptor (beta chain) was sequenced for a study of T-cell reconstitution after alpha-beta-depleted transplantation in children. General study results and limits: In some patients, recipient T cells and intrathymic progenitors surviving conditioning explained high day-60 diversity. The origin of alpha-beta T cells about two months after transplant was reportedly several hundred expanded graft clones. T-cell counts and diversity at one year following transplant were attributed mainly to newly produced T cells.

A TCRbeta library incorporating unique molecular identifiers was prepared. In TCRdb, the PCR reads were re-called with MiXCR into one record per CDR3 protein. The sample yields roughly 570,000 distinct CDR3 sequences, 25% to 30% seen once. V was clipped by 1 base and J by 0 bases, with 7 bases between them. From germline, CDR1 is MGHRA and CDR2 YSYEKL. The CDR3 covers 14 residues. The table lists this clonotype with a few counts. What it binds is not known. The sample here was PBMCs, taken before TCRalphabeta/CD19-depleted stem cell transplant. V usage is TRBV4-1 and J usage is TRBJ2-7, with D hard to call. This TCR came from a boy younger than two with Wiskott-Aldrich syndrome, due to receive a stem cell transplant. The CDR3 DNA reads as TGCGCCAGCAGCCAAGGCCCCAGCTCCTACGAGCAGTACTTC. Translation: CASSQGPSSYEQYF.